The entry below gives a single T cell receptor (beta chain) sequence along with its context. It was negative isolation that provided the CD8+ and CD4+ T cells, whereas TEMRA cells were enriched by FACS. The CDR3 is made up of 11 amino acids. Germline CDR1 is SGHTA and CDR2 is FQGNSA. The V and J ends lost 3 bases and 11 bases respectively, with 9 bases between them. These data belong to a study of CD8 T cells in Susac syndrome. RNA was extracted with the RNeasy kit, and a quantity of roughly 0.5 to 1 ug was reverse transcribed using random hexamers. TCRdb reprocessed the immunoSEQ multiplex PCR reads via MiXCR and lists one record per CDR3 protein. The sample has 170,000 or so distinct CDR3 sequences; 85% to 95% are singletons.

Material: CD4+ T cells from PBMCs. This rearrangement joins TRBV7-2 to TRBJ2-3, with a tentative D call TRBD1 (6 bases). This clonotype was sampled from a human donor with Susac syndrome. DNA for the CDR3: TGTGCCAGCAGCTTCGCGGACAGGCAGTATTTT. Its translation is CASSFADRQYF. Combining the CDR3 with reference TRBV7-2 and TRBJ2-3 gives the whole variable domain GAGVSQSPSNKVTEKGKDVELRCDPISGHTALYWYRQSLGQGLEFLIYFQGNSAPDKSGLPSDRFSAERTGGSVSTLTIQRTQQEDSAVYLCASSFADRQYFGPGTRLTVL.